These T cell receptor beta chains were read from a single sample in a study of blood T cells in healthy people across ages. TCRdb redid the calling of the 5' RACE reads with MiXCR, one entry per CDR3 protein. The sample yields roughly 1.9 million distinct CDR3 sequences, roughly two fifths seen once. The specimen was blood. These receptor sequences come from a human donor in good health. Both conserved end residues are part of each CDR3. Each record gives: D gene, V gene, clone size, J gene, CDR3 DNA, CDR3 protein. A D gene is named only where the DNA matches it firmly. Only some rows state a clone size, as once, few, many or a class for expanded clones.

TRBD1,TRBV4-1,few,TRBJ2-7,TGCGCCAGCAGCCAACGAGGACAGGGGGCCTACGAGCAGTACTTC,CASSQRGQGAYEQYF
.,TRBV20-1,.,TRBJ2-7,TGCAGTGCTAAGATTACCCCCTACGAGCAGTACTTC,CSAKITPYEQYF
.,TRBV3-1,.,TRBJ2-7,TGTGCCAGTAGCCAAGATTCGACAGGCGAGCAGTACTTC,CASSQDSTGEQYF
TRBD2,TRBV20-1,many,TRBJ2-1,TGCAGTGCTGAAAGTGCAGCGGGGGGCCAGGGCAATGAGCAGTTCTTC,CSAESAAGGQGNEQFF
.,TRBV6-2/TRBV6-3,once,TRBJ1-4,TGTGCCAGCAGGCCCCACTCCGGACGGGGTGAAAAACTGTTTTTT,CASRPHSGRGEKLFF
TRBD1,TRBV29-1,.,TRBJ1-5,TGCAGCGTTGCCTCAGGGGGCGAGGAAAGCAATCAGCCCCAGCATTTT,CSVASGGEESNQPQHF
.,TRBV20-1,.,TRBJ2-5,TGCAGTGCTAGAGGTGGGGGGAAGGGGACCCAGTACTTC,CSARGGGKGTQYF
TRBD1,TRBV6-1,.,TRBJ1-2,TGTGCCGTGGGACAGGGTTATGGCTACACCTTC,CAVGQGYGYTF
.,TRBV27,.,TRBJ1-2,TGTGCCTCAGCGGAGACAGGCTTCTATGGCTACACCTTC,CASAETGFYGYTF
.,TRBV6-4,.,TRBJ1-2,TGTGCCAGCAGACAGGTTCTAGGCTACACCTTC,CASRQVLGYTF
.,TRBV6-5,few,TRBJ1-6,TGTGCCAGCAGTTACGGCAAAGGGGGTTCACCCCTCCACTTT,CASSYGKGGSPLHF
TRBD1,TRBV25-1,few,TRBJ2-6,TGTGCCAGCAGTGAATTAGGGGGCAGGGGAAGCTCTGGGGCCAACGTCCTGACTTTC,CASSELGGRGSSGANVLTF
.,TRBV20-1,.,TRBJ1-1,TGCAGTGCTAGACGGTGGGGCAGCTTGAACACTGAAGCTTTCTTT,CSARRWGSLNTEAFF
.,TRBV29-1,.,TRBJ1-1,TGCAGCGTTGAATTTGGACATGCGAACACTGAAGCTTTCTTT,CSVEFGHANTEAFF
.,TRBV4-1,.,TRBJ2-7,TGCGCCAGCAGCCAAGAAGAGGGGGCCTACGAGCAGTACTTC,CASSQEEGAYEQYF
.,TRBV6-6,.,TRBJ1-5,TGTGCCAGCAGTTATGTCCCGAATCAGCCCCAGCATTTT,CASSYVPNQPQHF
.,TRBV20-1,.,TRBJ2-1,TGCAGTGCTAGAGATTTGTCCGCCAGGGACAATGAGCAGTTCTTC,CSARDLSARDNEQFF
.,TRBV12-3/TRBV12-4,.,TRBJ1-6,TGTGCCAGCAGCCTTACCCTCTCCGGGGCCAGTAATTCACCCCTCCACTTT,CASSLTLSGASNSPLHF
.,TRBV29-1,few,TRBJ2-3,TGCAGCGTTGTCGCGCCTACAGATACGCAGTATTTT,CSVVAPTDTQYF
.,TRBV11-2,few,TRBJ2-7,TGTGCCAGCTCTGGGGGGATTCGAGCCTACGAGCAGTACTTC,CASSGGIRAYEQYF
.,TRBV29-1,.,TRBJ1-2,TGCAGCGTTGTAATGGATGGAGGTGGCTACACCTTC,CSVVMDGGGYTF
.,TRBV12-3/TRBV12-4,.,TRBJ1-1,TGTGCCAGCAGTTTAGAAGAAGGTATACTAGTCCCGAACACTGAAGCTTTCTTT,CASSLEEGILVPNTEAFF
.,TRBV5-1,few,TRBJ2-3,TGCGCCAGCAGCTTAAGGGGGGCCCACACAGATACGCAGTATTTT,CASSLRGAHTDTQYF
.,TRBV12-3/TRBV12-4,few,TRBJ1-1,TGTGCCAGCAGTCCACCGAGGACTGAAGCTTTCTTT,CASSPPRTEAFF
.,TRBV7-6,many,TRBJ2-7,TGTGCCAGCAGCTTAGGACAGGCGGGCTACGAGCAGTACTTC,CASSLGQAGYEQYF